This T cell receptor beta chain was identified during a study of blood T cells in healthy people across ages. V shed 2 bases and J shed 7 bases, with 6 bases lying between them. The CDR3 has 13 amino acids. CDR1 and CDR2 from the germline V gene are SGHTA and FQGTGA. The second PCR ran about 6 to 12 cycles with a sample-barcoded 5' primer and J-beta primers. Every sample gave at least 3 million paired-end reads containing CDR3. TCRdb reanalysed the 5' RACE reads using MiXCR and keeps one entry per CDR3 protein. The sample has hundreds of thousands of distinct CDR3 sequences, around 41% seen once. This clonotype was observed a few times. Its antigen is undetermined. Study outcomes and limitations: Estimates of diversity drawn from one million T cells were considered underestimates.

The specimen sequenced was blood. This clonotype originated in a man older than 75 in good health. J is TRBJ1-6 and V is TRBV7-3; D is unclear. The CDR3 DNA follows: TGTGCCAGCAGCTTAGGTTGGAATTCACCCCTCCACTTT. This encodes CASSLGWNSPLHF.